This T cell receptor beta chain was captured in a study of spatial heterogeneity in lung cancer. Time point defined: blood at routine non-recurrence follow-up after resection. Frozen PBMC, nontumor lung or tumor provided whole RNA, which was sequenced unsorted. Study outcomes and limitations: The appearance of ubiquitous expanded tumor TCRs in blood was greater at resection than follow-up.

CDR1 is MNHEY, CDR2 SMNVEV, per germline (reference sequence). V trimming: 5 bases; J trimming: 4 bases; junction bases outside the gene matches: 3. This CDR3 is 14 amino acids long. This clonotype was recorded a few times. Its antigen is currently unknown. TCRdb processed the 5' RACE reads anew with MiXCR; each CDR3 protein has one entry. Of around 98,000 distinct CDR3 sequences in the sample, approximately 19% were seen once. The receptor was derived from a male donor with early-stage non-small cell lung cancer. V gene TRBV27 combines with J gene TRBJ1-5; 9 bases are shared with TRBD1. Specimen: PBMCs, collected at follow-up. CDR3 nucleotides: TGTGCCAGCAGTCCCGGGACAGGGAATCAGCCCCAGCATTTT. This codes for CASSPGTGNQPQHF.